A single sample gave rise to the 13 T cell receptor beta chains below, sequenced in a study of blood T cell repertoires in COVID-19. Profiling relied on immunoSEQ multiplex PCR, and the TCRdb table lists in-frame clones only, not all of them. The sample carries 200,000 to 250,000 clones, about 83% recorded once. Input material: peripheral blood. These receptors all come from a woman between 25 and 40 years old with COVID-19, enrolled during active disease.

The chain carries TRBV5-4 and TRBJ1-4, with 7 bases identical to TRBD1. Trimming at V came to 4 bases and at J to 2 bases, leaving 17 bases not matched to a gene. The germline gives CDR1 SGHNT, CDR2 YYREEE (reference sequence). This CDR3 spans 19 amino acids. The CDR3 is CASSRFPRGSGGTNEKLFF. The CDR3 DNA reads as TGTGCCAGCAGCCGTTTTCCCAGGGGGAGCGGGGGGACTAATGAAAAACTGTTTTTT.

The chain couples TRBV5-4 to TRBJ2-5, with 7 bases matching TRBD2. Trimming cost V 5 bases and J 5 bases; bases outside gene matches: 12. This CDR3 contains 15 residues. Germline lookup yields CDR1 SGHNT and CDR2 YYREEE (reference sequence). CDR3 bases: TGTGCCAGCAGTCCCAGCGGGGCCCTGGGGGAGACCCAGTACTTC. It translates to CASSPSGALGETQYF.

The rearrangement uses TRBV6-2 or TRBV6-3 and TRBJ1-2; TRBD1 aligns across 9 bases. With V trimmed by 2 bases and J by 7 bases, 2 bases remained unmatched. The germline CDR1 and CDR2 sequences are MNHEY and SVGEGT. The CDR3 contains 13 residues. CDR3 sequence reads: CASSYGTGSGYTF. In nucleotides, the CDR3 is TGTGCCAGCAGTTACGGGACAGGGTCTGGCTACACCTTC.

This clone has at least ten counts. The chain carries TRBV5-1 and TRBJ1-1; the match to TRBD1 covers 7 bases. This CDR3 has 16 amino acids. With V trimmed by 3 bases and J by 1 base, 9 bases remained unmatched. Germline CDR1 reads SGHRS; CDR2 reads YFSETQ. The CDR3 loop is CASSSDVTGWNTEAFF. The CDR3 region has the DNA TGCGCCAGCAGCTCGGATGTGACAGGGTGGAACACTGAAGCTTTCTTT. Drawing the rest from reference TRBV5-1 and TRBJ1-1, the complete variable domain is KAGVTQTPRYLIKTRGQQVTLSCSPISGHRSVSWYQQTPGQGLQFLFEYFSETQRNKGNFPGRFSGRQFSNSRSEMNVSTLELGDSALYLCASSSDVTGWNTEAFFGQGTRLTVV.

This chain joins TRBV30 and TRBJ1-6; D possibly corresponds to TRBD1 (6 bases). CDR1 and CDR2 from the germline V gene are GTSNPN and SVGIG (reference sequence). The CDR3 length is 13 residues. The V and J ends lost 0 bases and 11 bases respectively, with 11 bases between them. The CDR3 spells CAWSVQGRTPLHF. CDR3 DNA: TGTGCCTGGAGTGTGCAGGGGCGGACACCCCTCCACTTT.

V gene TRBV30 combines with J gene TRBJ2-1; 9 bases fit TRBD2. V gave up 1 base and J gave up 5 bases; unmatched junction bases: 3. Germline CDR1 GTSNPN, CDR2 SVGIG (reference sequence). The CDR3 extends over 14 amino acids. The DNA of the CDR3 is TGTGCCTGGAGTGAAGGCGGGAGGGACAATGAGCAGTTCTTC. This sequence encodes CAWSEGGRDNEQFF.

The chain joins TRBV2 to TRBJ1-2; D may be TRBD1 (6 bases). The CDR3 is 13 amino acids. Germline V gives CDR1 SNHLY, CDR2 FYNNEI. V was cut by 10 bases and J by 4 bases, with 16 bases left in between. CDR3: CATRGYDSYGYTF. As DNA, the CDR3 is TGTGCCACCAGGGGATACGACAGCTATGGCTACACCTTC.

The CDR3 DNA reads as TGTGCCAGCAGCCCAGCGGGAGGAAATCGGCAGTACTTC. Translation: CASSPAGGNRQYF. V gene TRBV25-1 combines with J gene TRBJ2-7; 9 bases map to TRBD2. There are 13 residues in the CDR3. The V gene's germline CDR1 is MGHDK and CDR2 SYGVNS. Germline trimming cut 6 bases from V and 9 bases from J; bases unmatched to any gene: 9.

The J gene is TRBJ1-2, the V gene TRBV18, with TRBD1 matching 10 bases. The CDR3 loop spans 16 amino acids. Germline V CDR1 and CDR2: KGHSH, LQKENI. Trimming took 4 bases from V and 4 from J; bases not matched to a gene: 9. Here the CDR3 reads CASSLGTGEGIYGYTF. The CDR3 DNA reads TGTGCCAGCTCACTCGGGACAGGGGAAGGAATCTATGGCTACACCTTC.

V usage is TRBV27 and J usage is TRBJ1-5, with D maybe TRBD1 (6 bases). Germline CDR1 is MNHEY and CDR2 is SMNVEV (reference sequence). The CDR3 covers 14 residues. The ends were cut back, 6 bases at V and 3 bases at J, with 12 bases in the middle. The CDR3 region is CASSNTGSNQPQHF. CDR3 nucleotides: TGTGCCAGCAGCAATACAGGGTCCAATCAGCCCCAGCATTTT.

The rearrangement joins TRBV3-1 (or the pseudogene TRBV3-2) to TRBJ2-5, with TRBD1 matching over 9 bases. Germline CDR1 reads LGHDT; CDR2 reads YNNKEL (reference sequence). CDR3 size: 14 residues. V was clipped by 4 bases and J by 2 bases; unmatched bases: 2. The CDR3 sequence: CASSLGQGQETQYF. CDR3 bases: TGTGCCAGCAGCCTGGGACAGGGACAAGAGACCCAGTACTTC.

The rearrangement joins TRBV19 to TRBJ2-6, with a possible D match to TRBD1 (5 bases). The CDR3 length is 16 residues. Germline V gene sequence: CDR1 LNHDA, CDR2 SQIVND (reference sequence). Trimming left V 5 bases short and J 0 bases short, with 11 bases between. This CDR3 is CASSSTGHSGANVLTF. In nucleotides, the CDR3 is TGTGCCAGTAGTTCTACAGGACACTCTGGGGCCAACGTCCTGACTTTC.

This clone has just a few counts. The chain joins TRBV4-3 to TRBJ2-7; no firm D call. Between the trimmed V and J ends, which lost 0 bases and 6 bases, there was a span of 9 bases. The CDR3 length is 13 residues. CDR1 and CDR2 from the germline V gene are LGHNA and YSLEER. CDR3 loop: CASSQDGVGEQYF. CDR3 nucleotides: TGCGCCAGCAGCCAAGATGGAGTGGGCGAGCAGTACTTC.